The clone carrying this TCR beta chain appeared a few times. The CDR3 extends over 15 amino acids. The germline CDR1 and CDR2 sequences are MNHNY and SVGAGI (reference sequence). Trimming took 4 bases from V and 3 from J, leaving 10 bases between them. The authors' processing: Estimates of nucleated cell counts were drawn from the amplification of reference gene primers. Sequenced by immunoSEQ multiplex PCR; TCRdb stores in-frame clones only, minus some. D and trimming were read from the DNA, whereas the V and J calls and clone size are those reported in that table. The sample carries fewer than 130,000 clones, over 60% recorded once. This record comes from a study of blood T cell repertoires in COVID-19.

The chain joins TRBV6-6 to TRBJ1-6, with D perhaps TRBD1 (6 bases). Source material: peripheral blood. The receptor's source is a woman of 80 years or more with active or convalescent COVID-19. The CDR3 DNA reads as TGTGCCAGCAGTTTGGGGGCGGGCTATAATTCACCCCTCCACTTT. It specifies CASSLGAGYNSPLHF.